This T cell receptor beta chain was sequenced during a study of molecular identifiers for immune sequencing clone quantification (dated by TCRdb to between 2018 and 2020). With regard to the full study: For a replicate experiment, the RNA from either about 20,000 or 100,000 naive CD8 T cells was divided into five aliquots, and four of those aliquots went on to sequencing. The study was a methods study using CD8 T cells to benchmark molecular-identifier clustering-based TCR repertoire sequencing (MIDCIRS) and TCR RNA copy counting.

CDR3 length: 17 amino acids, cysteine to phenylalanine. CDR3 DNA only is kept here, 51 bases in frame from base 1. The germline V gene encodes CDR1 DFQATT and CDR2 SNEGSKA (reference sequence). General study outcomes and caveats: When barcode sub-clustering was omitted, TCR diversity was inflated by chimeric consensus sequences, with chimeras reaching as high as 47%. Even against a background of some 920,000 naive CD8 T cells, spiked-in Jurkat TCR RNA amounting to a single cell's worth was reported to be detectable. Highly expanded clone sizes could be underestimated if identical TCR molecules share a barcode. The naive libraries included spiked-in Jurkat TCR RNA (under eleven copies' worth), and this Jurkat TCR RNA is not part of the donor repertoire. Modeling estimated about 3 recovered TCR RNA copies per cell, compared with about ten by digital PCR, which implies around 30% capture efficiency. In CMV-specific effector cells, clones with more than 20 RNA copies contained over 98% of molecules, whereas in naive cells such clones contained under 1% of molecules.

Libraries of naive CD8 T cells were generated from roughly 21,000 to 960,000 sorted cells, with 10%, 30% or 50% of the purified RNA used. Naive CD8 T cells, defined as CD8+CD4-CCR7+CD45RA+, were FACS-sorted into RLT Plus buffer on a BD FACSAria II. Detection sensitivity was tested by spiking Jurkat RNA equal to ten TCR copies' worth into samples containing roughly 19,000-1,000,000 naive CD8 T cells. CD8 T cells were enriched with RosetteSep CD8+ T Cell Enrichment Cocktail and Ficoll-Paque, followed by ACK red cell lysis. In the case of this clonotype: Its antigen target is currently unknown. A clone one base away is much larger, so this may be a read error.

Libraries came from PCR. TCRdb shows the sequencer as Illumina HiSeq 4000. Bulk TCR libraries were generated as previously described, with the TCR primers listed in Table S5 used. The Qiagen AllPrep DNA/RNA kit was used to purify total RNA. Before any analysis, reads coming from multiple sequencing runs of the same library were combined into one pool. As for how the authors treated the data: Reads were retained only if their TCR constant sequence matched exactly, and those retained reads were trimmed to 150 nt and grouped according to their 12-nt molecular barcodes. Reads within each barcode group were sub-clustered using a 15% Levenshtein threshold, and quality-weighted consensus sequences were constructed for each RNA molecule. Non-functional sequences were filtered out, along with any lower-count sequence sitting one edit away from another sequence. Based on fitting two negative binomial distributions, any barcode sub-cluster with under 20% of the maximum read count was discarded. The raw public data were reprocessed by TCRdb itself: fastp quality trimming at Q25, MiXCR clonotype calling, in-frame beta chains only. Rows are unified per CDR3 protein, each entry keeping the most common DNA and genes. TCRdb assigned the V and J calls; the authors' analysis was not used. The sample data list around 43,000 distinct CDR3 sequences, and about 19% of these were observed just once. The ten largest account for about 1% of the sample.

Sequencing was performed on naive CD8+ T cells from blood, with Jurkat cell RNA spiked in. Taken with the paper, the label for cell subset or site translates to: FACS-sorted CD8+CD4-CCR7+CD45RA+ naive T cells. The TCR sequence derives from a human donor in good health. Some libraries in this study had Jurkat cell RNA spiked in. The rearrangement combines TRBV20-1 with TRBJ2-3, with TRBD2 matching 11 junction bases. The nucleotide sequence is given as TGCAGTGCTACCCACCTTGCTAGCGGGAGGTTGACAGATACGCAGTGTTTT. Its translation is CSATHLASGRLTDTQCF.